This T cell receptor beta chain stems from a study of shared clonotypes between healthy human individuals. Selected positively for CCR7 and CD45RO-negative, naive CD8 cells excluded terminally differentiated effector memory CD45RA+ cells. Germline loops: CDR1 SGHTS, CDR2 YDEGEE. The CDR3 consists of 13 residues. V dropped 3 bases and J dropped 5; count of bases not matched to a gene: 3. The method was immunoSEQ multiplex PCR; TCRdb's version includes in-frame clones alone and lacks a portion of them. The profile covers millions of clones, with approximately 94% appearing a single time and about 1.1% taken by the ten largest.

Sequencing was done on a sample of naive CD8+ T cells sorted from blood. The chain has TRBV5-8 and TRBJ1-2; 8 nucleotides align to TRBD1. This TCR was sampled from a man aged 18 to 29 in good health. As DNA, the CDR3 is TGTGCCAGCAGCTGGACAGGGCTATATGGCTACACCTTC. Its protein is CASSWTGLYGYTF.